This T cell receptor beta chain comes out of a study of breast tumors, draining lymph nodes, adjacent tissues listed by TCRdb under 2016. About the investigation overall: TCR beta repertoires were compared across tumor, adjacent nontumor tissue and axillary lymph nodes obtained from breast cancer patients. In human breast cancer, the study set out to assess how tumor, surrounding tissue and draining lymph node repertoires relate to one another and whether T cells might be exchanged between them. Broader findings and caveats from the paper: The data were judged consistent with most tumor T cells deriving from the lymph node and then expanding within tumor tissue. The similarity between tumor and nontumor tissue repertoires was significantly greater in luminal-like breast cancer than in basal-like breast cancer. The conclusion that tumor T cells originate in lymph nodes was framed as consistent with a hypothesis rather than directly demonstrated. Tumor T-cell repertoires showed less diversity than lymph node repertoires and more diversity than nontumor tissue repertoires, and tumor T-cell repertoires showed preferential V and J gene usage.

The sequencing machine was an Illumina HiSeq 2000. TCR beta chain libraries were generated by multiplex PCR amplification. The amplified TCR beta chain products were analyzed by high-throughput sequencing. Starting from the raw public reads, TCRdb applied fastp trimming at Q25, assembled clones with MiXCR and retained in-frame beta chains. Under each unique CDR3 protein, matching rows form one entry showing the most common genes and DNA. This sample lists approximately 230,000 distinct CDR3 sequences; roughly a third were detected once. The ten largest clones add up to approximately 3.3% of the sample. The axillary draining lymph nodes of breast cancer patients were the source of the lymph node samples. In regard to this clonotype: Its antigen is currently not known. One end of the junction fails to match germline, which may point to a read error.

The CDR3, from cysteine to phenylalanine, totals 14 residues. This entry keeps only the CDR3 DNA: 42 bases, framed from base 1. CDR1 and CDR2 (SGHDT, YYEEEE) derive from the germline V gene. Sequencing input: axillary lymph node tissue. The V gene is TRBV5-6 and the J gene is TRBJ2-5; 7 bases in the junction line up with TRBD2. This clonotype was obtained from a female donor with breast cancer. Some clones in this sample may be carry-over from other donors' samples. For the CDR3, the sequence is CASSSGAGEETQYF. DNA sequence: TGTGCCAGCAGCTCGGGTGCGGGGGAAGAGACTCAGTACTTC. Here the CDR3 is joined to the reference TRBV5-6 and TRBJ2-5 genes, and the full variable domain is: DAGVTQSPTHLIKTRGQQVTLRCSPKSGHDTVSWYQQALGQGPQFIFQYYEEEERQRGNFPDRFSGHQFPNYSSELNVNALLLGDSALYLCASSSGAGEETQYFGPGTRLLVL.